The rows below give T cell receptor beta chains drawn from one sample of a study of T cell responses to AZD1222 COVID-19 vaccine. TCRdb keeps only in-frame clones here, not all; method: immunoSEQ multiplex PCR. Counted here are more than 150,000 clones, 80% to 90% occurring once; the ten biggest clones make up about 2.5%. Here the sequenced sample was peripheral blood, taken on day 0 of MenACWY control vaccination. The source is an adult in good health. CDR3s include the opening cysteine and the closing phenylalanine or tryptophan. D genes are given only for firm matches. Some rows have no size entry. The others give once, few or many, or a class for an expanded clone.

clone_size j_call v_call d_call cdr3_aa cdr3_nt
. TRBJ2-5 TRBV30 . CAWSGSSGETQYF TGTGCCTGGAGTGGTAGTAGTGGGGAGACCCAGTACTTC
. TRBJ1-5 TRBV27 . CASSLAQAGWPQHF TGTGCCAGCAGTTTAGCGCAGGCCGGTTGGCCCCAGCATTTT
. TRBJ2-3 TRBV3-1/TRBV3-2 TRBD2 CASSQGLGLNTDTQYF TGTGCCAGCAGCCAAGGTCTGGGACTAAACACAGATACGCAGTATTTT
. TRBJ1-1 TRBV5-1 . CASSLGEVTEAFF TGCGCCAGCAGCTTAGGAGAAGTCACTGAAGCTTTCTTT
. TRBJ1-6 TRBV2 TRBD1 CASSAGTESGPLHF TGTGCCAGCAGCGCCGGGACAGAGAGTGGGCCCCTCCACTTT
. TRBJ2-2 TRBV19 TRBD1 CASRDRAAGELFF TGTGCCAGTAGGGACAGGGCGGCCGGGGAGCTGTTTTTT
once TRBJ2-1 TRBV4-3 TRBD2 CASSQGTSGVYNEQFF TGCGCCAGCAGCCAAGGAACTAGCGGAGTTTACAATGAGCAGTTCTTC
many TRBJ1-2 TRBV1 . CTSIRDGDLYGYTF TGCACCAGCATCCGGGACGGCGACCTCTATGGCTACACCTTC
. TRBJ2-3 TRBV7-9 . CASSSVTDTQYF TGTGCCAGCAGCTCAGTAACAGATACGCAGTATTTT
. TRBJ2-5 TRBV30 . CAWSLTKETQYF TGTGCCTGGAGTCTAACCAAAGAGACCCAGTACTTC